A selection of T cell receptor beta chains follows, all from one sample in a study of vaccination effects on CD4 cells after COVID-19. These TCRs are of unknown antigen specificity. Clones were read by immunoSEQ multiplex PCR, and TCRdb kept only the in-frame ones, dropping some. This sample has 20,000 to 30,000 clones; about 70% occur once, and the top ten carry over 8%. The source was CD4+ T cells from PBMCs cultured with SARS-CoV-2 spike peptides, collected after COVID-19 vaccination. These receptors all come from a human donor who received a COVID-19 vaccine. The CDR3 runs from the conserved cysteine through the conserved F or W. A D gene is named only where the DNA matches it firmly. A row's size may be missing; if present it is once, few, many or a size class.

size: -
V: TRBV5-1
D: -
J: TRBJ2-3
CDR3: CASSLVQVGTDTQYF
DNA: TGCGCCAGCAGCTTGGTGCAGGTAGGCACAGATACGCAGTATTTT

size: -
V: TRBV7-9
D: -
J: TRBJ1-6
CDR3: CASSPDGNSPLHF
DNA: TGTGCCAGCAGCCCGGACGGGAACTCACCCCTCCACTTT

size: few
V: TRBV9
D: -
J: TRBJ2-3
CDR3: CASSVVRVGTDTQYF
DNA: TGTGCCAGCAGCGTAGTCAGGGTTGGGACAGATACGCAGTATTTT

size: -
V: TRBV2
D: TRBD1
J: TRBJ2-7
CDR3: CASSRDRSYEQYF
DNA: TGTGCCAGCTCCCGGGACAGGTCCTACGAGCAGTACTTC

size: -
V: TRBV12-3/TRBV12-4
D: -
J: TRBJ2-1
CDR3: CASSLADPGQFF
DNA: TGTGCCAGCAGTTTGGCGGATCCTGGGCAGTTCTTC

size: once
V: TRBV11-2
D: TRBD2
J: TRBJ2-1
CDR3: CASSPILAGDDNEQFF
DNA: TGTGCCAGCAGCCCGATACTAGCGGGAGACGACAATGAGCAGTTCTTC

size: -
V: TRBV7-2
D: -
J: TRBJ2-5
CDR3: CASSNRPRGETQYF
DNA: TGTGCCAGCAGCAACCGCCCTCGGGGAGAGACCCAGTACTTC

size: -
V: TRBV5-1
D: -
J: TRBJ1-4
CDR3: CASSSGRGNEKLFF
DNA: TGCGCCAGCAGCTCGGGCAGGGGAAATGAAAAACTGTTTTTT

size: -
V: TRBV14
D: -
J: TRBJ1-4
CDR3: CASSSFGQKLFF
DNA: TGTGCCAGCAGTAGTTTCGGTCAAAAACTGTTTTTT

size: -
V: TRBV5-1
D: TRBD1
J: TRBJ1-2
CDR3: CASSLREPGGNGYGYTF
DNA: TGCGCCAGCAGCTTGCGTGAGCCAGGGGGAAACGGCTATGGCTACACCTTC

size: few
V: TRBV9
D: -
J: TRBJ2-7
CDR3: CASSPQESPSYEQYF
DNA: TGTGCCAGCAGCCCCCAGGAGTCCCCATCCTACGAGCAGTACTTC

size: -
V: TRBV7-2
D: TRBD2
J: TRBJ2-1
CDR3: CASTHGSGGNYNEQFF
DNA: TGTGCCAGCACCCACGGTAGCGGGGGGAACTACAATGAGCAGTTCTTC

size: -
V: TRBV5-1
D: -
J: TRBJ1-1
CDR3: CASSLERGTEAFF
DNA: TGCGCCAGCAGCTTGGAAAGGGGGACTGAAGCTTTCTTT

size: -
V: TRBV3-1/TRBV3-2
D: -
J: TRBJ2-2
CDR3: CASSQDPVAIYTGELFF
DNA: TGTGCCAGCAGCCAAGACCCCGTGGCAATTTACACCGGGGAGCTGTTTTTT

size: -
V: TRBV6-5
D: TRBD1
J: TRBJ1-2
CDR3: CASRATGGNYGYTF
DNA: TGTGCCAGCAGGGCTACAGGGGGTAACTATGGCTACACCTTC

size: -
V: TRBV27
D: TRBD1
J: TRBJ1-4
CDR3: CASSLKGAKLFF
DNA: TGTGCCAGCAGTTTAAAGGGGGCCAAACTGTTTTTT

size: few
V: TRBV5-4
D: -
J: TRBJ2-7
CDR3: CASRSDIDSRSYEQYF
DNA: TGTGCCAGCAGGTCCGACATAGACAGTAGGAGTTACGAGCAGTACTTC